This T cell receptor (beta chain) was recorded in a study of blood T cell repertoires in COVID-19. Study context: Researchers got acute and convalescent COVID-19 samples from the United States, Italy and Spain. From T cells, B-cell-depleted T cells, or PBMCs came the material, which was cDNA or gDNA.

Authors' methods: It was from reference gene primer amplification that nucleated cell counts were estimated. TCRdb's copy holds only in-frame clones and misses some; the assay was immunoSEQ multiplex PCR. Clone size and V and J calls were adopted from that table, with D and trimming inferred from the DNA. There are 250,000 to 300,000 clones in the sample; about 90% occur only once, and 11% lies in the top ten. Sequencing was carried out using peripheral blood. The receptor comes from a woman in her 30s with COVID-19, enrolled during active disease.

This chain's CDR3 is CASSITGMVDQPQHF. CDR3 in DNA: TGTGCCAGTAGTATAACGGGAATGGTGGATCAGCCCCAGCATTTT. V gene TRBV19 combines with J gene TRBJ1-5; D remains ambiguous. The CDR3 has 15 amino acids. Germline values: CDR1 LNHDA, CDR2 SQIVND (reference sequence). The V end was cut by 2 bases, the J end by 5 bases, with 13 bases between.